This TCR beta chain was sequenced during a study of lymphopenia after photon versus proton radiotherapy. Whole-study results and caveats: Post-nadir diversity loss with photons came from oligoclonal expansion, particularly CD8+ Temra cells. Better survival with proton therapy was suggested as possible, not demonstrated. Relative stability marked proton patients; photon patients lost diversity and naive cells. Larger post-nadir TCR diversity loss correlated inversely with survival in deceased patients.

The CDR3 consists of 14 residues. The germline V gene has CDR1 LNHDA and CDR2 SQIVND (reference sequence). The trim removed 5 bases at V and 5 bases at J, leaving 5 bases unmatched. Assay: immunoSEQ multiplex PCR; the TCRdb copy retains only in-frame clones and omits some. The sample consists of around 150,000 clones, 80% to 90% of them appearing once. On this clone: The target antigen is unknown.

The chain has TRBV19 and TRBJ1-3; 8 positions match TRBD1. The sample here was peripheral blood, taken from a patient treated with photon-based radiotherapy. The TCR sequence derives from a man aged 50-60 years with gastric cancer. The CDR3 bases are TGTGCCAGTAGTGCTGGACAGGGAAGAAACACCATATATTTT. Amino acids: CASSAGQGRNTIYF.